A single T cell receptor beta chain is shown here with its context. The data were obtained in a study of T cell responses to AZD1222 COVID-19 vaccine. Trimming cost V 3 bases and J 5 bases, with 16 bases left between them. Germline V gives CDR1 LNHDA, CDR2 SQIVND (reference sequence). CDR3 length: 16 amino acids. TCRdb's copy holds only in-frame clones and misses some; the assay was immunoSEQ multiplex PCR. The repertoire includes 100,000 to 150,000 clones, about 90% of them detected once, and 7.6% sits in the top ten. The TCR originated in an adult in good health. The genes are TRBV19 and TRBJ2-2; either TRBD1 or TRBD2 may supply D (5 bases each). The sequences come from peripheral blood, collected on day 0 of AZD1222 vaccination. The CDR3 loop is CASSMRGDRGTGELFF. DNA for the CDR3: TGTGCCAGTAGTATGAGGGGAGACCGGGGTACCGGGGAGCTGTTTTTT.